The clone carrying this TCR beta chain was counted a few times. Its antigen remains unidentified. This sample is drawn from a study of identical twins. Study outcomes and limitations: Sequences that were beta out-of-frame showed weaker excess twin sharing.

The donors were all healthy and Caucasian. The CDR3 is made up of 14 amino acids. CDR1 is MDHEN, CDR2 SYDVKM, per germline. With 5 bases removed from V and 6 bases from J, the gap between germline ends came to 16 bases. TCRdb itself ran the 5' RACE reads through MiXCR, one entry per CDR3 protein. The sample yields nearly 900,000 distinct CDR3 sequences, around 12% seen once. This sample also belongs to another study, concerning yellow fever vaccine responses in identical twins.

Sequencing was performed on PBMCs. V and J are TRBV28 and TRBJ1-1; no reliable D call. The receptor was derived from a woman aged 18-29 years in good health. In DNA, the CDR3 is TGTGCCAGCAGTCCCCCGGCAGAGAGGGCTGAAGCTTTCTTT. Protein product: CASSPPAERAEAFF.